Described below is a single T cell receptor (beta chain) sequence and its context. The target antigen is unknown. Produced via immunoSEQ multiplex PCR; TCRdb's table is partial and in-frame only. Among approximately 150,000 clones, 85% to 95% were seen once, and the ten largest hold about a tenth. The germline V gene has CDR1 MNHEY and CDR2 SMNVEV (reference sequence). Trimming took off 6 bases at V and 5 bases at J, with 14 bases between the two ends. This CDR3 is built from 14 residues. This record belongs to a study of T cell responses to AZD1222 COVID-19 vaccine. Study observations and caveats: Vaccine-associated CD4 TCRs spanned spike, dominant at 160-218 and 743-854.

The input for sequencing was peripheral blood, taken 28 days after the second AZD1222 dose. The sequence was collected from an adult who received the AZD1222 COVID-19 vaccine. V is TRBV27 and J is TRBJ1-5; D may be TRBD1 (6 bases). CDR3 nucleotide sequence: TGTGCCAGCAGACCACTACAGGGATATCAGCCCCAGCATTTT. Residues: CASRPLQGYQPQHF.